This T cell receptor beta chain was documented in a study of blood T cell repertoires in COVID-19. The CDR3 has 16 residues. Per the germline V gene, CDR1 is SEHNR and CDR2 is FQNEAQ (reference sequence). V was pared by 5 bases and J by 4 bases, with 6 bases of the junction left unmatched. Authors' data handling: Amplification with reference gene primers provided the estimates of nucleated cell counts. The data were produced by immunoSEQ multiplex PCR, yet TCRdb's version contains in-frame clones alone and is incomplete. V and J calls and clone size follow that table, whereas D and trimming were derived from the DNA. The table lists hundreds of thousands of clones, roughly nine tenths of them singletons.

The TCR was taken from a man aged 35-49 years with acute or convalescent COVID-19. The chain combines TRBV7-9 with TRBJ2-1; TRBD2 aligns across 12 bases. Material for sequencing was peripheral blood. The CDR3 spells CASSATGLAGYNEQFF. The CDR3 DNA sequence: TGTGCCAGCAGCGCGACGGGACTAGCGGGTTACAATGAGCAGTTCTTC. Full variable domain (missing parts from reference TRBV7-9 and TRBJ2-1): DTGVSQNPRHKITKRGQNVTFRCDPISEHNRLYWYRQTLGQGPEFLTYFQNEAQLEKSRLLSDRFSAERPKGSFSTLEIQRTEQGDSAMYLCASSATGLAGYNEQFFGPGTRLTVL.